This note documents a single T cell receptor beta chain sequence. As yet, its antigen is unknown. The data derive from a study of OX40 agonist ivuxolimab in advanced cancers. The wider study: Patients were dosed with the agonistic anti-OX40 (CD134) antibody ivuxolimab. Administration of intravenous ivuxolimab to patients occurred every 2 weeks at 0.01 to 10 mg/kg. Findings of the study overall: At 0.1 to 3.0 mg/kg and by week 6, clonal expansion occurred in CD4+ and CD8+ blood T cells.

There are 15 residues in the CDR3. The protocol was immunoSEQ multiplex PCR, while the TCRdb copy is restricted to in-frame clones and leaves out a portion. The sample includes roughly 25,000 clones, 80% to 85% of them seen just once. The V and J genes are TRBV12-2 and TRBJ2-7; the table's D gene call, TRBD1, was not cross checked with the DNA. TRBV12-2 is assigned pseudogene status. The TCR comes from an adult with an advanced solid tumor such as melanoma, head and neck, liver or kidney cancer. This specimen was CD4+ or CD8+ T cells sorted from blood, taken in a trial of the OX40 agonist ivuxolimab. The CDR3 DNA reads as TGTGCAAGTCGCTTAGCGGACAGCTATAGCTACGAGCAGTACTTC. It specifies CASRLADSYSYEQYF.